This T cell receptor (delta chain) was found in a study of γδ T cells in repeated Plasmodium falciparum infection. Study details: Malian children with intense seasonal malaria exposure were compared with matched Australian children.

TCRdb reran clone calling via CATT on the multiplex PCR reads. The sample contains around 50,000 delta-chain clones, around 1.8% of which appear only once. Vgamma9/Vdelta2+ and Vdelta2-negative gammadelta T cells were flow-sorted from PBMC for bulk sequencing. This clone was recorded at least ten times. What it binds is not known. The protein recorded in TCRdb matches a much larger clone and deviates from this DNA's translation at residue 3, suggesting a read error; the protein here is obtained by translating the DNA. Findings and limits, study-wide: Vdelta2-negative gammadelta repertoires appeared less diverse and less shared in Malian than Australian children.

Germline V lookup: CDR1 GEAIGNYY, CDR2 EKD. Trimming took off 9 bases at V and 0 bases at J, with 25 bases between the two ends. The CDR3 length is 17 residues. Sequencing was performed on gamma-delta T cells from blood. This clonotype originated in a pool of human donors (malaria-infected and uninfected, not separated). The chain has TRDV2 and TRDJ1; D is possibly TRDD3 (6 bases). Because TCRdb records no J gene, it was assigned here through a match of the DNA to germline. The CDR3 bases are TGTGCCCGTGGATTACTGGGCCTGTCGGAGGACACCGATAAACTCATCTTT. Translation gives CARGLLGLSEDTDKLIF.